Below are 25 T cell receptor beta chains sequenced from a single sample in a study of cytomegalovirus exposure and HLA in healthy donors. The PCR employed 60 Vbeta primers together with 13 Jbeta primers. Method: immunoSEQ multiplex PCR; TCRdb's copy keeps in-frame clones and lacks some. Of 120,000 to 150,000 clones in the sample, 70% to 80% were seen once. The sample taken for sequencing was PBMCs. Receptor source: a female donor in good health and CMV-seronegative.

The chain recombines TRBV6-1 with TRBJ1-1, with 9 bases lining up with TRBD1. V lost 6 bases to trimming and J lost 0 bases; unmatched junction nucleotides: 11. The CDR3 consists of 17 residues. Germline V gene lookup returns CDR1 MNHNS and CDR2 SASEGT. CDR3 DNA: TGTGCCAGCAGGGAACAGGGGGCGAGGCCGATGAACACTGAAGCTTTCTTT. Amino acid sequence: CASREQGARPMNTEAFF.

This CDR3 is CASSPGRGREGNQPQHF. The CDR3 nucleotides are TGTGCCAGCAGCCCCGGGCGGGGCAGGGAGGGCAATCAGCCCCAGCATTTT. The chain carries TRBV9 and TRBJ1-5; D may be TRBD1 (5 bases). Trimming removed 4 bases at V and 2 bases at J, with 19 bases between. Germline CDR1 reads SGDLS; CDR2 reads YYNGEE. The CDR3 length is 17 residues.

The chain couples TRBV28 to TRBJ1-6; D perhaps matches TRBD1 (5 bases). This CDR3 has 14 residues. V was cut by 4 bases and J by 10 bases, with 14 bases left in between. The germline CDR1 and CDR2 sequences are MDHEN and SYDVKM. CDR3 region: CASSSDSLRSPLHF. The CDR3 DNA follows: TGTGCCAGCAGTTCCGACAGTCTTAGGTCACCCCTCCACTTT. Filled out from reference TRBV28 and TRBJ1-6, the complete variable domain reads DVKVTQSSRYLVKRTGEKVFLECVQDMDHENMFWYRQDPGLGLRLIYFSYDVKMKEKGDIPEGYSVSREKKERFSLILESASTNQTSMYLCASSSDSLRSPLHFGNGTRLTVT.

This chain links TRBV10-3 with TRBJ2-7; 8 bases fit TRBD2. Trimming at V came to 0 bases and at J to 2 bases, leaving 3 bases not matched to a gene. This CDR3 has 15 residues. The germline CDR1 and CDR2 sequences are ENHRY and SYGVKD. The CDR3 region is CAISESLAGPYEQYF. CDR3 nucleotide sequence: TGTGCCATCAGTGAGTCGCTAGCGGGCCCCTACGAGCAGTACTTC.

The V and J genes are TRBV27 and TRBJ2-3; 7 bases match TRBD2. There are 15 residues in the CDR3. Per the germline V gene, CDR1 is MNHEY and CDR2 is SMNVEV (reference sequence). Trimming at V came to 7 bases and at J to 3 bases, leaving 10 bases not matched to a gene. The CDR3 DNA follows: TGTGCCAGCACTCGCGCTAGCGGAATTACAGATACGCAGTATTTT. Protein: CASTRASGITDTQYF.

At least ten counts were recorded for this clone. This sequence joins TRBV7-2 and TRBJ1-3; possibly TRBD1 for D (5 bases). V lost 1 base and J lost 8, with 12 bases in between. Per the germline V gene, CDR1 is SGHTA and CDR2 is FQGNSA. This CDR3 spans 14 amino acids. The chain's CDR3 is CASSLDGGTDTIYF. In DNA form, the CDR3 reads TGTGCCAGCAGCTTAGACGGGGGGACGGACACCATATATTTT. The full variable domain, with the rest looked up from reference TRBV7-2 and TRBJ1-3, is GAGVSQSPSNKVTEKGKDVELRCDPISGHTALYWYRQSLGQGLEFLIYFQGNSAPDKSGLPSDRFSAERTGGSVSTLTIQRTQQEDSAVYLCASSLDGGTDTIYFGEGSWLTVV.

The chain combines TRBV5-1 with TRBJ2-2; TRBD1 aligns across 7 bases. The CDR3 extends over 16 amino acids. Germline V CDR1 and CDR2: SGHRS, YFSETQ. With V trimmed by 0 bases and J by 3 bases, 5 bases remained unmatched. In DNA, the CDR3 is TGCGCCAGCAGCTTGGGGGGACAGACATACACCGGGGAGCTGTTTTTT. This codes for CASSLGGQTYTGELFF. Variable domain in full (rest from reference TRBV5-1 and TRBJ2-2): KAGVTQTPRYLIKTRGQQVTLSCSPISGHRSVSWYQQTPGQGLQFLFEYFSETQRNKGNFPGRFSGRQFSNSRSEMNVSTLELGDSALYLCASSLGGQTYTGELFFGEGSRLTVL.

This clone was detected once. CDR3 in amino acids: CASSPYDRVPFGYTF. As DNA, the CDR3 is TGTGCCAGCAGTCCCTACGACAGGGTGCCTTTTGGCTACACCTTC. The chain carries TRBV6-5 and TRBJ1-2; 7 bases are shared with TRBD1. The germline V gene encodes CDR1 MNHEY and CDR2 SVGAGI. Trimming removed 5 bases from V and 7 bases from J; junction bases left unmatched: 13. This CDR3 has 15 amino acids.

J is TRBJ2-5 and V is TRBV5-1, with 7 bases identical to TRBD1. V shed 5 bases and J 1 base; nucleotides not matched to a gene: 5. Germline V CDR1 and CDR2: SGHRS, YFSETQ. This CDR3 region has 14 residues. In nucleotides, the CDR3 is TGCGCCAGCAGGACAGGGCCCCCCCAAGAGACCCAGTACTTC. Its translation: CASRTGPPQETQYF. Complete variable domain (other parts from reference TRBV5-1 and TRBJ2-5): KAGVTQTPRYLIKTRGQQVTLSCSPISGHRSVSWYQQTPGQGLQFLFEYFSETQRNKGNFPGRFSGRQFSNSRSEMNVSTLELGDSALYLCASRTGPPQETQYFGPGTRLLVL.

The chain uses TRBV6-1 and TRBJ2-5, with D tentatively TRBD1 (5 bases). CDR1 MNHNS and CDR2 SASEGT come from the germline V gene. This CDR3 comprises 14 residues. Deletions cut 6 bases from V and 2 bases from J, with 13 bases between. CDR3 residues: CASSLQAIQETQYF. The CDR3 nucleotides read TGTGCCAGCAGCCTACAGGCGATTCAAGAGACCCAGTACTTC.

The chain joins TRBV6-6 to TRBJ2-5; 11 nucleotides align to TRBD2. With the DNA end fitting TRBJ2-7 better, the J assignment may be wrong. The germline CDR1 and CDR2 sequences are MNHNY and SVGAGI (reference sequence). CDR3 size: 13 residues. Here the CDR3 reads CAGQTSGNYEQYF. The DNA for the CDR3 is TGTGCGGGGCAGACTAGCGGGAACTACGAGCAGTACTTC.

This chain connects TRBV29-1 to TRBJ2-1, with TRBD2 identical over 11 bases. The junction had 11 bases not matched to a gene; V was cut back by 4 bases and J by 0 bases. This CDR3 is 18 amino acids long. The germline CDR1 and CDR2 sequences are SQVTM and ANQGSEA. CDR3 bases: TGCAGCGTTGTGGGCAGACTAGCGGGACCTCGCTCCTACAATGAGCAGTTCTTC. This gives the protein CSVVGRLAGPRSYNEQFF.

This clone showed up just once. V is TRBV14 and J is TRBJ1-2; D is possibly TRBD1 (5 bases). CDR1 is SGHDN, CDR2 FVKESK, per germline. This CDR3 region has 12 residues. V lost 4 bases to trimming and J lost 7 bases, with 10 bases between them. In DNA, the CDR3 is TGTGCCAGCAGCCTCCGGACAACTGGCTACACCTTC. It is translated as CASSLRTTGYTF.

This clone appeared a single time. The chain has TRBV5-1 and TRBJ1-5; 7 bases are shared with TRBD1. Germline CDR1 SGHRS, CDR2 YFSETQ. Germline trimming cut 0 bases from V and 0 bases from J; bases unmatched to any gene: 0. CDR3 length equals 15 residues. CDR3 region: CASSLGQGSNQPQHF. Here the CDR3 DNA reads TGCGCCAGCAGCTTGGGACAGGGTAGCAATCAGCCCCAGCATTTT.

This chain joins TRBV6-6 and TRBJ2-7, with D perhaps TRBD2 (6 bases). The CDR3 covers 15 residues. V lost 0 bases and J lost 7, with 16 bases in between. Germline loops: CDR1 MNHNY, CDR2 SVGAGI (reference sequence). CDR3 coding DNA: TGTGCCAGCAGTTACTCGGCGCTAGCGAAACAAGAGCAGTACTTC. Protein sequence: CASSYSALAKQEQYF.

This chain links TRBV30 with TRBJ2-6, with 7 positions matching TRBD1. This CDR3 comprises 17 residues. V shed 0 bases and J 3 bases; nucleotides not matched to a gene: 8. Germline CDR1 and CDR2: GTSNPN and SVGIG (reference sequence). The CDR3, as DNA: TGTGCCTGGAGTGTACGGCGAGGGGGCCGTGGGGCCAACGTCCTGACTTTC. It is translated as CAWSVRRGGRGANVLTF.

The chain uses TRBV13 and TRBJ2-5, with TRBD2 identical over 9 bases. This CDR3 spans 16 amino acids. J was trimmed by 7 bases and V by 5 bases; bases with no gene match: 14. The germline gives CDR1 PRHDT, CDR2 FYEKMQ (reference sequence). CDR3 nucleotides: TGTGCCAGCAGCCCTCTAGCGGGACGCCGGACGGGGACCCAGTACTTC. It encodes CASSPLAGRRTGTQYF.

The rearrangement uses TRBV28 and TRBJ1-5; D unresolved. Germline V gene sequence: CDR1 MDHEN, CDR2 SYDVKM. The CDR3 is 14 amino acids. V dropped 2 bases and J dropped 3 bases, with 8 bases sitting between them. CDR3 amino acids: CASSLDTVNQPQHF. The DNA for the CDR3 is TGTGCCAGCAGTTTAGACACGGTCAATCAGCCCCAGCATTTT.

Only one count was recorded for this clone. The chain combines TRBV28 with TRBJ2-4; TRBD1 is a possible D gene (7 bases). CDR1 and CDR2 from the germline V gene are MDHEN and SYDVKM. The V gene lost 2 bases and the J gene lost 0 bases, with 11 bases spanning the gap. The CDR3 covers 16 residues. The CDR3 nucleotides read TGTGCCAGCAGTTTACAGGGGGGATTAGCCAAAAACATTCAGTACTTC. Protein sequence: CASSLQGGLAKNIQYF. The variable domain in full, completed from reference TRBV28 and TRBJ2-4, reads DVKVTQSSRYLVKRTGEKVFLECVQDMDHENMFWYRQDPGLGLRLIYFSYDVKMKEKGDIPEGYSVSREKKERFSLILESASTNQTSMYLCASSLQGGLAKNIQYFGAGTRLSVL.

The chain combines TRBV7-9 with TRBJ1-2; D is uncertain. Germline-derived CDR1 and CDR2 are SEHNR and FQNEAQ (reference sequence). CDR3 length: 12 residues. V dropped 2 bases and J dropped 8 bases, with 9 bases sitting between them. DNA of the CDR3: TGTGCCAGCAGCTTATGGGCGCGAGGCTACACCTTC. It translates to CASSLWARGYTF.

This rearrangement joins TRBV5-6 to TRBJ2-7; D remains ambiguous. Trimming shortened V by 2 bases and J by 3 bases, and 12 bases separated the two germline ends. The CDR3 consists of 14 residues. Looked up from germline, CDR1 is SGHDT and CDR2 is YYEEEE. The CDR3 bases are TGTGCCAGCAGCTTCCGGCAGGTCCTCTACGAGCAGTACTTC. Residues: CASSFRQVLYEQYF.

This clone was counted between two and nine times. The genes are TRBV15 and TRBJ2-7; tentative D call: TRBD2 (5 bases). CDR1 and CDR2 (germline): LNHNV, YYDKDF (reference sequence). This CDR3 spans 14 amino acids. Trimming removed 0 bases from V and 6 bases from J, with 12 bases in between. CDR3 amino acids: CATSRDPSRGEQYF. The CDR3 DNA reads TGTGCCACCAGCAGAGACCCTAGCCGCGGCGAGCAGTACTTC.

This clone has only one observation. The chain employs TRBV12-5 and TRBJ1-1; D is possibly TRBD1 (5 bases). CDR3 size: 16 residues. V lost 2 bases and J 0 bases, leaving 13 bases between the germline ends. Germline V gives CDR1 LGHNT, CDR2 FRNRAP. CDR3 bases: TGTGCTAGTGGTTTGTCTGTGGGGGGTATGAACACTGAAGCTTTCTTT. It specifies CASGLSVGGMNTEAFF. Supplemented by reference TRBV12-5 and TRBJ1-1, the full variable domain reads DARVTQTPRHKVTEMGQEVTMRCQPILGHNTVFWYRQTMMQGLELLAYFRNRAPLDDSGMPKDRFSAEMPDATLATLKIQPSEPRDSAVYFCASGLSVGGMNTEAFFGQGTRLTVV.

The J gene is TRBJ2-5, the V gene TRBV6-6; TRBD1 agrees at 10 bases. The end of the DNA fits TRBJ2-7 better, so the J call may be wrong. Per germline, CDR1 MNHNY and CDR2 SVGAGI (reference sequence). The CDR3 extends over 16 amino acids. CDR3 nucleotides: TGTGCCAGCAGGCCGACAGGGGGCGCCCACTCCTACGAGCAGTACTTC. Its translation is CASRPTGGAHSYEQYF.

This rearrangement joins TRBV6-5 to TRBJ2-3; D may be TRBD2 (6 bases). V was pared by 6 bases and J by 2 bases, with 9 bases between. The CDR3 spans 13 residues. In germline, CDR1 is MNHEY, CDR2 SVGAGI. The CDR3 region has the DNA TGTGCCAGCAGCGGCGGGGCCACAGATACGCAGTATTTT. Translation gives CASSGGATDTQYF.